Shown below are 26 T cell receptor beta chains from a single sample sequenced in a study of T cell repertoires in cytomegalovirus infection. Their target antigens are unknown. In TCRdb, the reads were re-called with MiXCR into one record per CDR3 protein. Of hundreds of thousands of distinct CDR3 sequences listed, approximately 32% are singletons. The sequenced sample was cultured CD8+ T cells from PBMCs, obtained from culture after CMV antigen stimulation. These receptors were taken from a human donor in good health (CMV status not recorded). Some clones in this sample may be carry-over from other donors' samples.

V usage is TRBV6-1 and J usage is TRBJ2-3; 12 bases agree with TRBD2. V was clipped by 6 bases and J by 5 bases; unmatched bases: 6. Germline lookup yields CDR1 MNHNS and CDR2 SASEGT. This CDR3 spans 15 amino acids. The CDR3 DNA reads as TGTGCCAGCAGCCTAGCGGGGGGGCCTAGAGATACGCAGTATTTT. Its protein product is CASSLAGGPRDTQYF.

The rearrangement uses TRBV6-1 and TRBJ2-7, with D hard to call. In germline, CDR1 is MNHNS, CDR2 SASEGT. This CDR3 contains 13 residues. V was clipped by 1 base and J by 1 base, with 5 bases between them. The CDR3 coding sequence is TGTGCCAGCAGTGAAGTGAATTCCTACGAGCAGTACGTC. Residues: CASSEVNSYEQYV.

The chain links TRBV2 to TRBJ1-1; D is undetermined. V dropped 2 bases and J dropped 1 base, with 11 bases sitting between them. Germline V gene sequence: CDR1 SNHLY, CDR2 FYNNEI. The CDR3 runs to 15 residues. The DNA for the CDR3 is TGTGCCAGCAGTGAATCATCGTCGGGGAACACTGAAGCTTTCTTT. This codes for CASSESSSGNTEAFF.

This clonotype has just a few counts. The genes are TRBV2 and TRBJ1-5, with 9 bases lining up with TRBD1. In germline, CDR1 is SNHLY, CDR2 FYNNEI. This CDR3 is built from 15 residues. With V trimmed by 5 bases and J by 7 bases, 9 bases remained unmatched. In nucleotides, the CDR3 is TGTGCCAGCAGTAACCGGGACAGGGTCAAACAGCCCCAGCATTTT. Translating it yields CASSNRDRVKQPQHF. The entire variable domain, with the rest obtained from reference TRBV2 and TRBJ1-5, is as follows: EPEVTQTPSHQVTQMGQEVILRCVPISNHLYFYWYRQILGQKVEFLVSFYNNEISEKSEIFDDQFSVERPDGSNFTLKIRSTKLEDSAMYFCASSNRDRVKQPQHFGDGTRLSIL.

The chain has TRBV18 and TRBJ2-7; D gene ambiguous. The length of the CDR3 is 16 residues. V dropped 2 bases and J dropped 2 bases, with 16 bases sitting between them. Germline V CDR1 and CDR2: KGHSH, LQKENI. As DNA, the CDR3 is TGTGCCAGCTCACCAGTGCCCAGTAACGGACCCTACGAGCAGTACGTC. The encoded protein is CASSPVPSNGPYEQYV.

As regards this clonotype: One end of the junction varies from germline; a read error may be responsible. The chain has TRBV6-6 and TRBJ1-2; D unresolved. The germline V gene encodes CDR1 MNHNY and CDR2 SVGAGI (reference sequence). The CDR3 has 12 residues. The CDR3 nucleotides are TGTGCCAGCAATGCAAGGATCTATGGCTACATCTTC. It specifies CASNARIYGYIF.

The chain recombines TRBV24-1 with TRBJ2-5, with D possibly TRBD1 on 6 matching bases. The CDR3 contains 15 residues. V was cut by 3 bases and J by 7 bases, with 17 bases left in between. Germline V gene sequence: CDR1 KGHDR, CDR2 SFDVKD. The CDR3 reads CATSDRGHRGGTQYF. CDR3 in DNA: TGTGCCACCAGTGATCGGGGACACCGAGGCGGGACCCAGTACTTC.

The chain couples TRBV2 to TRBJ2-1, with unresolved D. V lost 7 bases and J lost 4, with 8 bases in between. The CDR3 has 12 amino acids. CDR1 is SNHLY, CDR2 FYNNEI, per germline. Written as DNA, the CDR3 is TGTGCCAGCAAGGCCGGGTACAATGAGCAGTTCTTC. Its protein is CASKAGYNEQFF.

The gene calls are TRBV5-1 and TRBJ2-3; 8 positions agree with TRBD2. Germline trimming cut 0 bases from V and 3 bases from J; bases unmatched to any gene: 15. The CDR3 runs 19 residues. Germline V gene sequence: CDR1 SGHRS, CDR2 YFSETQ. This CDR3 reads CASSLVPSRVAGHTDTQYF. CDR3 coding DNA: TGCGCCAGCAGCTTGGTCCCGAGCAGAGTAGCGGGGCATACAGATACGCAGTATTTT. Full variable domain (remainder filled in from reference TRBV5-1 and TRBJ2-3): KAGVTQTPRYLIKTRGQQVTLSCSPISGHRSVSWYQQTPGQGLQFLFEYFSETQRNKGNFPGRFSGRQFSNSRSEMNVSTLELGDSALYLCASSLVPSRVAGHTDTQYFGPGTRLTVL.

This clonotype has just a few counts. A much bigger clone sits one base away, suggesting this may be a read error. The gene calls are TRBV7-8 and TRBJ1-5, with 7 bases aligning to TRBD1. Germline V CDR1 and CDR2: SGHVS, FQNEAQ. V lost 4 bases and J lost 3; bases outside the gene matches: 3. The CDR3 sequence is 14 residues long. The CDR3 nucleotides are TGTGCCAGCAGCTGGACAGGACCCAATCAGCCCCAGCATTTT. Its translation is CASSWTGPNQPQHF.

Details on this clonotype: A much bigger clone sits one base away, suggesting this may be a read error. This chain connects TRBV7-6 to TRBJ2-1; 12 bases are shared with TRBD2. CDR3 size: 19 residues. CDR1 is SGHVS and CDR2 is FNYEAQ in the germline V gene. The chain's CDR3 is CVSSLYPSGGGVWDNEQFF. The CDR3 DNA follows: TGTGTCAGCAGCTTATACCCTAGCGGGGGGGGAGTATGGGACAATGAGCAGTTCTTC.

A few counts support this clonotype. The J gene is TRBJ2-3, the V gene TRBV12-3 or TRBV12-4; TRBD1 or TRBD2 may be the D gene (6 bases each). The length of the CDR3 is 13 residues. Trimming stripped 3 bases from V and 9 bases from J, with 13 bases between. CDR3 region: CASSFGGHGTQYF. CDR3 sequence (DNA): TGTGCCAGCAGTTTCGGGGGCCACGGGACGCAGTATTTT.

The chain recombines TRBV6-2 or TRBV6-3 with TRBJ2-1, with 12 bases identical to TRBD2. CDR1 and CDR2 from the germline V gene are MNHEY and SVGEGT. J was trimmed by 10 bases and V by 0 bases; bases with no gene match: 10. The CDR3 covers 17 residues. The chain's CDR3 is CASSYSKTSGGPIEQFF. CDR3 coding DNA: TGTGCCAGCAGTTACTCGAAGACTAGCGGGGGCCCTATAGAGCAGTTCTTC.

This clonotype showed up just a few times. This rearrangement joins TRBV6-2 or TRBV6-3 to TRBJ2-1; 9 bases are shared with TRBD2. Germline-derived CDR1 and CDR2 are MNHEY and SVGEGT. The CDR3 has 17 residues. V dropped 0 bases and J dropped 4; count of bases not matched to a gene: 7. The CDR3 DNA sequence: TGTGCCAGCAGTTACTCGAAGCTAGCGGGGCAGTACAATGAGCAGTTCTTC. It encodes CASSYSKLAGQYNEQFF.

The chain has TRBV12-3 or TRBV12-4 and TRBJ1-1, with unresolved D. This CDR3 is 13 amino acids long. V lost 8 bases to trimming and J lost 2 bases, with 12 bases between them. CDR3 sequence reads: CASGPSENTEAFF. The CDR3 coding sequence is TGTGCCAGCGGGCCCTCAGAAAACACTGAAGCTTTCTTT.

At least ten counts were recorded for this clonotype. V gene TRBV7-6 combines with J gene TRBJ2-1, with D possibly called TRBD1 or TRBD2 (5 bases each). The CDR3 is 14 residues long. Trimming shortened V by 5 bases and J by 9 bases, and 17 bases separated the two germline ends. Germline assignment: CDR1 SGHVS and CDR2 FNYEAQ. The CDR3 DNA reads as TGTGCCAGCAGCCTAATAAAGAGGGGCCCTGAGCAGTTCTTC. This gives the protein CASSLIKRGPEQFF.

This clonotype was counted ten times or more. The chain joins TRBV6-2 or TRBV6-3 to TRBJ2-7; D is uncertain. Germline-derived CDR1 and CDR2 are MNHEY and SVGEGT. This CDR3 is built from 13 residues. The CDR3 coding sequence is TGTGCCAGCAATTACCGGGCAACATACGAGCAGTACGTC. Its translation: CASNYRATYEQYV.

The chain carries TRBV4-1 and TRBJ1-5, with D tentatively TRBD1 (5 bases). V lost 3 bases to trimming and J lost 4 bases, with 13 bases between them. Germline CDR1 is MGHRA and CDR2 is YSYEKL. This CDR3 has 15 amino acids. The CDR3 DNA follows: TGCGCCAGCAGCCAGGGGGGGGGAGCAAATCAGCCCCAGCATTTT. Residues: CASSQGGGANQPQHF.

This clonotype was observed at least ten times. V gene TRBV7-2 combines with J gene TRBJ1-1; perhaps TRBD1 as D (5 bases). Per germline, CDR1 SGHTA and CDR2 FQGNSA. The ends were cut back, 1 base at V and 4 bases at J, with 7 bases in the middle. The CDR3 contains 13 residues. The CDR3 region is CASSLVRGTEAFF. In nucleotides, the CDR3 is TGTGCCAGCAGCTTAGTGAGGGGCACTGAAGCTTTCTTT.

This clonotype was observed a handful of times. The rearrangement links TRBV28 to TRBJ1-3; perhaps TRBD1 as D (6 bases). The CDR3 runs 13 residues. Germline loops: CDR1 MDHEN, CDR2 SYDVKM. Trimming took off 11 bases at V and 4 bases at J, with 15 bases between the two ends. The CDR3 region is CAPKGRGGNTIYF. CDR3 sequence (DNA): TGTGCCCCGAAAGGCAGGGGCGGAAACACCATATATTTT.

This clonotype was picked up many times. This rearrangement joins TRBV18 to TRBJ1-4; no reliable D call. The CDR3 runs 15 residues. Germline lookup yields CDR1 KGHSH and CDR2 LQKENI. The V gene lost 3 bases and the J gene lost 0 bases, with 8 bases spanning the gap. CDR3 nucleotides: TGTGCCAGCTCACCCAGCGTCCCAACTAATGAAAAACTGTTTTTT. This translates into CASSPSVPTNEKLFF.

The genes are TRBV5-4 and TRBJ2-2; D unclear. The CDR3 spans 16 residues. V lost 4 bases and J 1 base, leaving 14 bases between the germline ends. Germline CDR1 is SGHNT and CDR2 is YYREEE (reference sequence). The CDR3 bases are TGTGCCAGCAGCCCGTTTGAGCCTGGGAACACCGGGGAGCTGTTTTTT. It translates to CASSPFEPGNTGELFF.

This clonotype has at least ten counts. This sequence joins TRBV7-2 and TRBJ2-5, with D unresolved. Trimming removed 2 bases from V and 1 base from J, with 14 bases in between. The length of the CDR3 is 16 residues. CDR1 and CDR2 (germline): SGHTA, FQGNSA. The CDR3 coding sequence is TGTGCCAGCAGCTTAAACCTTGAAGGGCTCCAAGAGACCCAGTACTTC. This translates into CASSLNLEGLQETQYF.

There are a few counts of this clonotype. At one end, the junction sequence differs from germline, possibly due to a read error. The J gene is TRBJ1-5, the V gene TRBV20-1; D gene uncertain. This CDR3 is 15 amino acids long. The germline V gene encodes CDR1 DFQATT and CDR2 SNEGSKA (reference sequence). CDR3: CSAREAGKHNQPQHF. CDR3 sequence (DNA): TGCAGTGCCAGAGAGGCCGGGAAACACAATCAGCCCCAGCATTTT.

The CDR3 is CASSEARGSREKLFF. The CDR3 DNA is TGTGCCAGCAGTGAAGCACGAGGATCTCGAGAAAAACTGTTTTTT. The chain carries TRBV6-1 and TRBJ1-4; the D is unclear. The CDR3 consists of 15 residues. With 0 bases removed from V and 8 bases from J, the gap between germline ends came to 13 bases. Germline V gene sequence: CDR1 MNHNS, CDR2 SASEGT.

This clonotype was counted only a few times. This chain joins TRBV6-6 and TRBJ1-1; D is possibly TRBD1 (6 bases). The CDR3 covers 17 residues. V dropped 8 bases and J dropped 3 bases, with 25 bases sitting between them. Germline CDR1 MNHNY, CDR2 SVGAGI (reference sequence). CDR3: CASDGSPTRGVDTEAFF. DNA of the CDR3: TGTGCCAGCGACGGCTCACCCACGAGGGGGGTGGACACTGAAGCTTTCTTT.